Below are 30 T cell receptor beta chains sequenced from a single sample in a study of blood T cells in healthy people across ages (dated by TCRdb to 2014 to 2015). Library prep was done by 5' RACE. These reads were obtained on an Illumina HiSeq 2500. A second roughly 6 to 11 cycle PCR used a sample-barcoded 5' primer and a J-beta primer mix. Through fastp at Q25 and MiXCR, TCRdb rebuilt clones from the public reads, retaining in-frame beta chains. Rows with one shared CDR3 protein collapse into an entry with the most common genes and DNA. Within this sample are about 970,000 distinct CDR3 sequences, with roughly 51% of them counted one time only. Roughly a fifth of the sample goes to the ten largest clones. Sequencing used blood. Receptor source: a woman aged 55-70 years in good health.

A few counts support this clonotype. The chain carries TRBV6-6 and TRBJ2-5; 7 bases line up with TRBD1. There are 15 residues in the CDR3. Losses at the gene ends were 7 bases for V and 1 base for J; bases not matched to a gene: 9. Germline lookup yields CDR1 MNHNY and CDR2 SVGAGI (reference sequence). CDR3 sequence (DNA): TGTGCCAGCAAGGGGACAGCACCCTTCCAAGAGACCCAGTACTTC. It translates to CASKGTAPFQETQYF.

The chain carries TRBV5-1 and TRBJ2-2; 9 nucleotides line up with TRBD1. This CDR3 contains 16 residues. V was clipped by 4 bases and J by 3 bases; unmatched bases: 7. Germline CDR1 reads SGHRS; CDR2 reads YFSETQ. CDR3 amino acids: CASSLRDRAYTGELFF. CDR3 in DNA: TGCGCCAGCAGCCTACGGGACAGGGCGTACACCGGGGAGCTGTTTTTT.

The chain has TRBV10-3 and TRBJ2-5; 8 nucleotides align to TRBD2. V was clipped by 8 bases and J by 2 bases; unmatched bases: 7. This CDR3 has 14 residues. Germline V lookup: CDR1 ENHRY, CDR2 SYGVKD. The CDR3 sequence is CAIGPGGSQETQYF. The CDR3 coding sequence is TGTGCCATCGGTCCGGGAGGGAGTCAAGAGACCCAGTACTTC.

The chain uses TRBV20-1 and TRBJ2-7; weak D call: TRBD2 (5 bases). The CDR3 sequence is 15 residues long. CDR1 is DFQATT and CDR2 is SNEGSKA in the germline V gene (reference sequence). Trimming removed 2 bases from V and 1 base from J, with 15 bases in between. CDR3 in amino acids: CSARIASMASYEQYF. The CDR3 DNA reads TGCAGTGCTAGAATAGCTAGCATGGCGTCCTACGAGCAGTACTTC.

In this sample, this clonotype turned up a few times. This chain links TRBV5-1 with TRBJ2-1; 9 bases are a match to TRBD1. This CDR3 has 15 residues. Germline CDR1 and CDR2: SGHRS and YFSETQ. With 4 bases clipped from V and 6 bases from J, the junction kept 8 bases outside the gene matches. As DNA, the CDR3 is TGCGCCAGCAGCCTTACCGGGACAGGGAGCAATGAGCAGTTCTTC. This encodes CASSLTGTGSNEQFF.

The chain uses TRBV7-2 and TRBJ2-5; D might be TRBD2 (5 bases). V lost 0 bases to trimming and J lost 3 bases, with 11 bases between them. Germline CDR1 reads SGHTA; CDR2 reads FQGNSA. This CDR3 is 15 amino acids long. The CDR3, as DNA: TGTGCCAGCAGCTTAGCTGGACTTAATAAAGAGACCCAGTACTTC. Protein: CASSLAGLNKETQYF.

This clonotype was detected a few times. The chain is built from TRBV20-1 and TRBJ1-2, with D possibly TRBD1 on 6 matching bases. This CDR3 is built from 13 residues. CDR1 DFQATT and CDR2 SNEGSKA come from the germline V gene (reference sequence). The V end lost 6 bases, the J end lost 7 bases, and 18 bases lay between the germline ends. CDR3 bases: TGCAGTGCCCTAGTTAAAGGGGGGACTGGCTACACCTTC. Protein sequence: CSALVKGGTGYTF.

This chain connects TRBV3-1 to TRBJ2-6; no reliable D call. Germline V gene data show CDR1 as LGHDT and CDR2 as YNNKEL (reference sequence). With 4 bases removed from V and 0 bases from J, the gap between germline ends came to 19 bases. The CDR3 length is 19 residues. CDR3 coding DNA: TGTGCCAGCAGCCTCAAGGGTGGCGAAATCCTCTCTGGGGCCAACGTCCTGACTTTC. Translated: CASSLKGGEILSGANVLTF.

This clonotype was recorded at least ten times. The V gene is TRBV20-1, the J gene TRBJ1-2; D gene uncertain. In germline, CDR1 is DFQATT, CDR2 SNEGSKA (reference sequence). V lost 6 bases and J lost 7, with 9 bases in between. This CDR3 has 10 amino acids. This CDR3 reads CSASQFGYTF. CDR3 nucleotides: TGCAGTGCCTCCCAGTTTGGCTACACCTTC.

The gene calls are TRBV10-3 and TRBJ2-5, with 7 bases identical to TRBD2. V lost 5 bases and J lost 1; bases outside the gene matches: 1. The CDR3 has 13 amino acids. Germline-derived CDR1 and CDR2 are ENHRY and SYGVKD. The CDR3 here is CAISPSGQETQYF. Here the CDR3 DNA reads TGTGCCATCAGTCCTAGCGGCCAAGAGACCCAGTACTTC.

The genes are TRBV29-1 and TRBJ2-1, with D uncertain. Germline V gene lookup returns CDR1 SQVTM and CDR2 ANQGSEA. V was clipped by 5 bases and J by 8 bases, with 16 bases between them. The CDR3 contains 13 residues. CDR3 nucleotides: TGCAGCGTTCGGCGGCCGAGTCCCGATGAGCAGTTCTTC. Its translation: CSVRRPSPDEQFF.

J is TRBJ2-3 and V is TRBV20-1, with 9 nucleotides matching TRBD2. Germline-derived CDR1 and CDR2 are DFQATT and SNEGSKA (reference sequence). Trimming took 2 bases from V and 4 from J; bases not matched to a gene: 7. The CDR3 length is 15 residues. CDR3 coding DNA: TGCAGTGCTAGATATAGCGGGAGTCATGCAGATACGCAGTATTTT. Protein product: CSARYSGSHADTQYF.

The chain has TRBV13 and TRBJ2-7; D is tentatively TRBD1 or TRBD2 (5 bases each). This CDR3 has 13 residues. Germline V gene data show CDR1 as PRHDT and CDR2 as FYEKMQ (reference sequence). Trimming took 10 bases from V and 4 from J, leaving 17 bases between them. The CDR3 loop reads CATSPGTVYEQYF. The CDR3 DNA sequence: TGTGCCACCTCGCCCGGGACCGTATACGAGCAGTACTTC.

The chain's CDR3 is CAISESNRGTDTQYF. The CDR3 DNA reads TGTGCCATCAGTGAGTCCAACAGGGGCACAGATACGCAGTATTTT. This chain joins TRBV10-3 and TRBJ2-3; tentative D call: TRBD1 (6 bases). The CDR3 covers 15 residues. Per the germline V gene, CDR1 is ENHRY and CDR2 is SYGVKD. Trimming cost V 0 bases and J 1 base, with 8 bases left between them.

This clonotype was seen a handful of times. The J gene is TRBJ2-3, the V gene TRBV11-2; D gene unclear. V shed 6 bases and J shed 1 base, with 14 bases lying between them. The CDR3 spans 15 residues. Germline V CDR1 and CDR2: SGHAT, FQNNGV. The CDR3 sequence: CASSSRGRGTDTQYF. The CDR3, as DNA: TGTGCCAGCAGTTCAAGAGGAAGAGGCACAGATACGCAGTATTTT.

The CDR3 nucleotides read TGTGCCAGCAGCTCCGGGGCATCCTACGAGCAGTACTTC. It codes for CASSSGASYEQYF. V usage is TRBV27 and J usage is TRBJ2-7; D possibly uses TRBD1 or TRBD2 (5 bases each). V lost 6 bases to trimming and J lost 1 base, with 10 bases between them. The CDR3 is made up of 13 amino acids. Germline V lookup: CDR1 MNHEY, CDR2 SMNVEV (reference sequence).

V gene TRBV20-1 combines with J gene TRBJ2-7, with D hard to call. The end of the DNA fits TRBJ2-5 better, so the J call may be wrong. This CDR3 contains 12 residues. Germline lookup yields CDR1 DFQATT and CDR2 SNEGSKA (reference sequence). In DNA, the CDR3 is TGCAGTGCTCCACACCGTTATGGGACCCAGTACTTC. This translates into CSAPHRYGTQYF.

The V call is TRBV4-2, the J call TRBJ2-5; possibly TRBD1 for D (5 bases). V was pared by 3 bases and J by 3 bases, with 11 bases between. This CDR3 region has 14 residues. Per germline, CDR1 LGHNA and CDR2 YNFKEQ. This chain's CDR3 is CASSQTTAKETQYF. The CDR3 coding sequence is TGTGCCAGCAGCCAGACGACAGCAAAAGAGACCCAGTACTTC.

CDR3: CASSWGDSYGYTF. CDR3 DNA sequence: TGTGCCAGCAGCTGGGGGGACAGTTATGGCTACACCTTC. The V and J genes are TRBV5-5 and TRBJ1-2; 7 bases map to TRBD1. V lost 3 bases and J lost 5; bases outside the gene matches: 4. The CDR3 contains 13 residues. Per germline, CDR1 SGHKS and CDR2 YYEKEE (reference sequence).

A note on this clonotype: The junction differs from germline at one of its ends, possibly a read error. V and J are TRBV7-2 and TRBJ2-1; D is possibly TRBD1 (6 bases). The CDR3 has 12 residues. Germline-derived CDR1 and CDR2 are SGHTA and FQGNSA. The CDR3 DNA reads as TGTGCCAGCAGCCAGGGACACAATGAGCCGTTCTTC. This translates into CASSQGHNEPFF.

The CDR3 reads CASSEFRQDQETQYF. The CDR3 DNA sequence: TGTGCCAGCAGTGAATTCAGACAGGACCAAGAGACCCAGTACTTC. The chain links TRBV25-1 to TRBJ2-5, with D possibly being TRBD1 (6 bases). This CDR3 contains 15 residues. V lost 1 base to trimming and J lost 0 bases, with 9 bases between them. Looked up from germline, CDR1 is MGHDK and CDR2 is SYGVNS. The variable domain in full, completed from reference TRBV25-1 and TRBJ2-5, reads EADIYQTPRYLVIGTGKKITLECSQTMGHDKMYWYQQDPGMELHLIHYSYGVNSTEKGDLSSESTVSRIRTEHFPLTLESARPSHTSQYLCASSEFRQDQETQYFGPGTRLLVL.

The count of this clonotype is one. The chain combines TRBV27 with TRBJ2-7, with 9 bases lining up with TRBD1. TRBJ2-5 explains the end of the DNA better; the J call may be wrong. The germline V gene encodes CDR1 MNHEY and CDR2 SMNVEV (reference sequence). The CDR3 is 15 amino acids. CDR3 DNA sequence: TGTGCCAGCAGTTTAAACAGGGGGCGCCTAGAGACCCAGTACTTC. It codes for CASSLNRGRLETQYF.

The sample holds many counts of this clonotype. The CDR3 DNA sequence: TGCAGTGCTAGAGTAGAGTACCAAGAGACCCAGTACTTC. It yields the protein CSARVEYQETQYF. The gene calls are TRBV20-1 and TRBJ2-5; D uncertain. Germline CDR1 reads DFQATT; CDR2 reads SNEGSKA (reference sequence). Trimming took 1 base from V and 0 from J, leaving 6 bases between them. The CDR3 has 13 residues.

Only one count was recorded for this clonotype. The rearrangement links TRBV5-5 to TRBJ2-7; D is possibly TRBD1 (6 bases). The germline V and J ends were trimmed by 4 bases and 3 bases, with 14 bases remaining between them. The CDR3 totals 14 residues. Looked up from germline, CDR1 is SGHKS and CDR2 is YYEKEE (reference sequence). The CDR3 region is CASSVRLGGYEQYF. CDR3 nucleotides: TGTGCCAGCAGCGTAAGGTTAGGGGGCTACGAGCAGTACTTC.

This clonotype has just a few counts. The rearrangement uses TRBV14 and TRBJ2-4, with D uncertain. Trimming took 3 bases from V and 12 from J, leaving 12 bases between them. Germline-derived CDR1 and CDR2 are SGHDN and FVKESK. The CDR3 runs 12 residues. In DNA form, the CDR3 reads TGTGCCAGCAGCCAGCGAGACGAGAGTCAGTACTTC. Amino acid sequence: CASSQRDESQYF.

V and J are TRBV5-5 and TRBJ1-4; unclear D gene. Per the germline V gene, CDR1 is SGHKS and CDR2 is YYEKEE (reference sequence). The CDR3 extends over 15 amino acids. Trimming cost V 4 bases and J 3 bases, with 13 bases left between them. The CDR3 protein is CASSATPGANEKLFF. The CDR3 DNA sequence: TGTGCCAGCAGCGCCACCCCGGGAGCTAATGAAAAACTGTTTTTT.

The chain is built from TRBV3-1 and TRBJ1-1, with D possibly matching TRBD1 (5 bases). Germline V lookup: CDR1 LGHDT, CDR2 YNNKEL (reference sequence). The CDR3 covers 16 residues. Trimming cost V 3 bases and J 4 bases, with 18 bases left between them. In nucleotides, the CDR3 is TGTGCCAGCAGCCATCCCTGGGTACAGGATATCACTGAAGCTTTCTTT. It yields the protein CASSHPWVQDITEAFF.

This clonotype was seen a handful of times. This chain joins TRBV20-1 and TRBJ2-7, with 9 bases identical to TRBD1. CDR3 size: 13 residues. Germline values: CDR1 DFQATT, CDR2 SNEGSKA (reference sequence). Losses at the gene ends were 6 bases for V and 5 bases for J; bases not matched to a gene: 8. The CDR3 region has the DNA TGCAGTGCCACCGGGACAGGGTACCACGAGCAGTACTTC. Amino acids: CSATGTGYHEQYF.

A note on this clonotype: One junction end disagrees with the germline gene, perhaps due to a read error. This chain uses TRBV27 with TRBJ2-7, with 8 positions matching TRBD1. The CDR3 runs to 15 residues. The germline V gene encodes CDR1 MNHEY and CDR2 SMNVEV (reference sequence). The CDR3 is CAGSLSGDRGYEQYF. The DNA of the CDR3 is TGTGCCGGCAGTTTATCGGGCGACAGGGGTTACGAGCAGTACTTC.

This clonotype showed up just a few times. This rearrangement joins TRBV27 to TRBJ2-4; no reliable D call. This CDR3 comprises 11 residues. Germline values: CDR1 MNHEY, CDR2 SMNVEV (reference sequence). V shed 11 bases and J shed 10 bases, with 15 bases lying between them. The DNA of the CDR3 is TGTGCCTCGACAAGTTACGGAATTCAGTACTTC. Its protein is CASTSYGIQYF.